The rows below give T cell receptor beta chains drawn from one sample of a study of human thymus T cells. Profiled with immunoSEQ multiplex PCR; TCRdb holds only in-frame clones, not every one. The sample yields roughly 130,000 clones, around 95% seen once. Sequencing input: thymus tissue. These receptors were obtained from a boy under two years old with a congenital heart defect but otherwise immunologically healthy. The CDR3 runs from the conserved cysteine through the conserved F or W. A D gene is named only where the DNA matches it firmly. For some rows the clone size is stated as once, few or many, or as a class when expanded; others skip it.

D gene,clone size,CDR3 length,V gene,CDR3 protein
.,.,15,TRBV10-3,CAISPLGAPYNEQFF
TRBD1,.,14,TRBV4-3,CASSSGQGNSPLHF
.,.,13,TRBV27,CASSLGGSYGYTF
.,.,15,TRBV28,CASSLWRGGWETQYF
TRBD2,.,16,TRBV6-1,CASSVLQRGGQETQYF
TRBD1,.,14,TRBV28,CASTPRTGDRDQYF
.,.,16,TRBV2,CASSEAVGGIGYGYTF
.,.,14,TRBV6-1,CASSERSSCGTQYF
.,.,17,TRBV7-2,CASSLEWRESTGNTIYF
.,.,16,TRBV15,CATSRFPWLAKNIQYF
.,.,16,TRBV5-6,CASSKPGLRMTDTQYF
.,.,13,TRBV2,CASTGRVDYGYTF
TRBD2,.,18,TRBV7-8,CASSLAGGGALGYNEQFF
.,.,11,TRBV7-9,CASSWDNEQFF
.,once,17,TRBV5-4,CASSSRARDSYNSPLHF
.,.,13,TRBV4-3,CASSPRVQETQYF
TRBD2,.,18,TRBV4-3,CASSQDGRASGGVDTQYF
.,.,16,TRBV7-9,CASSAGALGRGTEAFF
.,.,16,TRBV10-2,CASSEEEQGEDTEAFF
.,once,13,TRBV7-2,CASSGRLGYEQYF
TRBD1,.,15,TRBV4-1,CASSQADRVRSEQYF
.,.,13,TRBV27,CAIGTASSDTQYF
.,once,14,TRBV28,CASNPWDGQETQYF
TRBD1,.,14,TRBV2,CASSGGQGLYGYTF
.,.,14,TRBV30,CALTYRRYQETQYF
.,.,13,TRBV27,CASSRVGGHEQYF
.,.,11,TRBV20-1,CSARGDHEQFF
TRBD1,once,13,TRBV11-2,CASSPTGWGGYTF
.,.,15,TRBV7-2,CASSLGEGPNEKLFF
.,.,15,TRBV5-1,CASSLAWGQLDEQYF
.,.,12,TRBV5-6,CASSLQARGYTF
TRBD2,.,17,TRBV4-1,CASSQGILAGPTGELFF
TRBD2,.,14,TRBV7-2,CASSRAGAIYEQYF
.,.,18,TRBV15,CATSRDGLYLGRRSPLHF
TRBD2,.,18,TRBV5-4,CASSPGLAGGASTDTQYF
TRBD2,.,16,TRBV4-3,CASSQASAGGPETQYF
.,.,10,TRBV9,CASPRNSEFF
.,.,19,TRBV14,CASSQPAGRKKNSGNTIYF
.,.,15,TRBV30,CAWSTSGWRNDEQFF
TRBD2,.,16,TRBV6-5,CASSYRGGPNTGELFF
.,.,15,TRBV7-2,CASSLGGHRNSPLHF
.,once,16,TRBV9,CASSVGLATLGDTQYF
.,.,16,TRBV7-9,CASAQGGAIAKNIQYF
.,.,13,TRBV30,CALTGSGNTEAFF
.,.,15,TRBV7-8,CASSFRHALPYEQYF
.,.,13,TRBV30,CAWATVGIDEQFF
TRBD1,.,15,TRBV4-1,CASRRDRDLTDTQYF
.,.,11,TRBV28,CATARPSEAFF
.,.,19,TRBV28,CASSLWTQGAARLNTEAFF
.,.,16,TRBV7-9,CASSLEGLGVNTEAFF
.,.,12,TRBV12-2,CASRLDYQPQHF